This T cell receptor (beta chain) was captured in a study of T cells in localized non-small cell lung cancer. Findings and limits, study-wide: Within adjacent lung there appeared a median 57 of the top 100 tumor clones. Longer overall survival accompanied higher blood T cell density. In uninvolved adjacent lung, T cell clonality reached its highest value, exceeding tumor. As only one tumor region underwent sequencing, heterogeneity remains possible.

This clone appeared a single time. Its antigen is unidentified. This table comes from immunoSEQ multiplex PCR, and its TCRdb copy is limited to in-frame clones, with some not included. The sample has some 38,000 clones; approximately 90% are singletons. Sample: peripheral blood mononuclear cells, taken before any cancer treatment. The sequence was obtained from a male donor older than 55 with stage II lung adenocarcinoma.

CDR3 in amino acids: CASSARDYNEQFF. Here the CDR3 DNA reads TGTGCCAGCAGCGCCCGGGACTACAATGAGCAGTTCTTC. V is TRBV9 and J is TRBJ2-1; TRBD2 might be the D (5 bases). Trimming removed 3 bases at V and 3 bases at J, with 7 bases between. CDR1 is SGDLS and CDR2 is YYNGEE in the germline V gene. The CDR3 sequence is 13 residues long.